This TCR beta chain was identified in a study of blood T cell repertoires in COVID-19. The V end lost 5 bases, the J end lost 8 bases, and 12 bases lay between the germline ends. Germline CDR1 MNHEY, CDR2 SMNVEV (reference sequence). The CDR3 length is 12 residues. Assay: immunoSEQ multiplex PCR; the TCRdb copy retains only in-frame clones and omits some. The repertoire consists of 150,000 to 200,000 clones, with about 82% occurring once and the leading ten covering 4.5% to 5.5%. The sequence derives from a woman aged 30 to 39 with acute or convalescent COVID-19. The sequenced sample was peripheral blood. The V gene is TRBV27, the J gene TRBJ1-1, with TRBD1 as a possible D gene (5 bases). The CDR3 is CASSPQAGEAFF. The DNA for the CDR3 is TGTGCCAGCAGTCCCCAGGCAGGGGAAGCTTTCTTT.